Relative to its sample, the clone carrying this T cell receptor beta chain is medium-sized. The antigen is not known. The sample comes from a study of T cells generated in artificial thymic organoids. Artificial thymic organoids aggregated human hematopoietic stem and progenitor cells with human DLL1-expressing MS5 murine stromal cells. Residual T cells were removed by FACS sorting CD34+CD3- progenitor cells before seeding the organoids. Findings and caveats of the study: In organoid-derived T cells, V gene usage was not skewed.

The CDR3 has 15 residues. V lost 0 bases, J lost 12 bases, and 21 bases lay in between. The germline V gene encodes CDR1 SGHRS and CDR2 YFSETQ. Separate semi-nested PCRs amplified TCRalpha and TCRbeta libraries using constant-region reverse primers in TRAC or TRBC. cDNA synthesis used roughly 3.5 to 500 ng of total RNA. TCRdb processed the 5' RACE reads anew with MiXCR; each CDR3 protein has one entry. The repertoire includes about 8,400 distinct CDR3 sequences, around 25% of them detected once, and less than 3.5% sits in the top ten. The chain couples TRBV5-1 to TRBJ2-5; D uncertain. The sample consisted of naive CD8+ T cells grown in artificial thymic organoids from cord blood stem and progenitor cells. Subset in this sample: CD3+TCRalphabeta+CD8SP T cells; for blood, CD45RO-CCR7+ naive CD8+ T cells. This TCR was sampled from a human donor who gave cord blood stem cells for thymic organoid culture, a cardiac surgery patient who gave postnatal thymus, or a blood donor (not recorded which). CDR3: CASSLALRQLSPKYF. The CDR3 nucleotides read TGCGCCAGCAGCTTGGCCCTTCGACAATTAAGCCCCAAGTACTTC.